Shown below are 16 T cell receptor beta chains from a single sample sequenced in a study of CD8 T cells in ankylosing spondylitis. A single record per CDR3 protein comes from TCRdb applying MiXCR to the 5' RACE reads. The table includes about 250,000 distinct CDR3 sequences, roughly 8.2% detected once. The sequenced sample consisted of blood, either unsorted or a sorted T cell fraction (not recorded which). Source of these receptors: a female donor with ankylosing spondylitis or in good health (not recorded which).

This clonotype was observed many times. CDR3 loop: CASSQEGLLAATDTQYF. The CDR3 DNA is TGTGCCAGCAGCCAAGAGGGTCTACTAGCGGCCACAGATACGCAGTATTTT. The chain combines TRBV3-1 with TRBJ2-3; TRBD2 matches 8 bases. V shed 0 bases and J 2 bases; nucleotides not matched to a gene: 7. The CDR3 is 17 amino acids. From germline, CDR1 is LGHDT and CDR2 YNNKEL (reference sequence).

This clonotype was seen only a few times. One base away lies a much larger clone, so this may be a sequencing read error. The chain couples TRBV24-1 to TRBJ2-3; D remains unclear. The CDR3 is 12 amino acids. Per the germline V gene, CDR1 is KGHDR and CDR2 is SFDVKD. The CDR3 DNA reads TGTGCCGCCAGTGATTGGGGAGATACGCAGTATTTT. It yields the protein CAASDWGDTQYF.

About this clonotype: A much larger clone differs by one base, so this may be a read error. The chain combines TRBV10-3 with TRBJ2-7, with unresolved D. The CDR3 sequence is 16 residues long. CDR1 is ENHRY and CDR2 is SYGVKD in the germline V gene. Here the CDR3 reads CAISQATSPPWYDQYF. The CDR3 region has the DNA TGTGCCATCAGTCAGGCTACATCTCCTCCCTGGTACGACCAGTACTTC.

The chain links TRBV4-2 to TRBJ2-3; no definite D call. The CDR3 runs to 13 residues. Trimming stripped 4 bases from V and 2 bases from J, with 7 bases between. Germline V lookup: CDR1 LGHNA, CDR2 YNFKEQ. The DNA for the CDR3 is TGTGCCAGCAGCCTCTCTTTCACAGATACGCAGTATTTT. This codes for CASSLSFTDTQYF.

This clonotype was detected ten times or more. This chain connects TRBV28 to TRBJ2-7; maybe TRBD1 (6 bases). In germline, CDR1 is MDHEN, CDR2 SYDVKM. The CDR3 runs 14 residues. V lost 5 bases and J lost 2, with 13 bases in between. Written as DNA, the CDR3 is TGTGCCAGCAGTAGCGGACAGAACACCTACGAGCAGTACTTC. Translated: CASSSGQNTYEQYF. Combining the CDR3 with reference TRBV28 and TRBJ2-7 gives the whole variable domain DVKVTQSSRYLVKRTGEKVFLECVQDMDHENMFWYRQDPGLGLRLIYFSYDVKMKEKGDIPEGYSVSREKKERFSLILESASTNQTSMYLCASSSGQNTYEQYFGPGTRLTVT.

A note on this clonotype: A much larger clone sits a single nucleotide away, making a read error possible. This sequence joins TRBV15 and TRBJ1-5; 7 bases map to TRBD1. This CDR3 spans 15 amino acids. Germline trimming cut 5 bases from V and 0 bases from J; bases unmatched to any gene: 4. Germline V lookup: CDR1 LNHNV, CDR2 YYDKDF (reference sequence). CDR3 amino acids: CATSYWTGSNQPQHF. The CDR3 DNA is TGTGCCACCAGCTACTGGACAGGTAGCAATCAGCCCCAGCATTTT. The entire variable domain, with the rest obtained from reference TRBV15 and TRBJ1-5, is as follows: DAMVIQNPRYQVTQFGKPVTLSCSQTLNHNVMYWYQQKSSQAPKLLFHYYDKDFNNEADTPDNFQSRRPNTSFCFLDIRSPGLGDTAMYLCATSYWTGSNQPQHFGDGTRLSIL.

This clonotype appeared many times. CDR3 loop: CASSSDVAKNIQYF. The CDR3 DNA reads TGTGCCAGCAGCTCCGACGTAGCCAAAAACATTCAGTACTTC. This rearrangement joins TRBV7-2 to TRBJ2-4; D uncertain. The CDR3 loop spans 14 amino acids. Germline V lookup: CDR1 SGHTA, CDR2 FQGNSA. The V and J ends lost 4 bases and 0 bases respectively, with 7 bases between them.

The V gene is TRBV29-1, the J gene TRBJ2-7; 7 bases match TRBD1. Germline CDR1 SQVTM, CDR2 ANQGSEA. V was clipped by 6 bases and J by 0 bases; unmatched bases: 8. The length of the CDR3 is 14 residues. Here the CDR3 reads CSVVYRDSSYEQYF. The CDR3 DNA follows: TGCAGCGTCGTTTACCGGGACAGCTCCTACGAGCAGTACTTC.

This clonotype was counted only a few times. The chain uses TRBV7-2 and TRBJ2-7; weak D call: TRBD1 (7 bases). Germline V lookup: CDR1 SGHTA, CDR2 FQGNSA. This CDR3 is 16 amino acids long. V dropped 1 base and J dropped 4 bases, with 17 bases sitting between them. As DNA, the CDR3 is TGTGCCAGCAGCTTAGTCGGCGGAGGGGGCCGGTACGAGCAGTACTTC. This sequence encodes CASSLVGGGGRYEQYF.

This clonotype was found many times. The chain employs TRBV6-2 or TRBV6-3 and TRBJ1-5, with a tentative D call TRBD1 (6 bases). Germline CDR1 and CDR2: MNHEY and SVGEGT. Trimming took 6 bases from V and 3 from J, leaving 12 bases between them. The CDR3 is 14 residues long. CDR3 bases: TGTGCCAGCAGGAACACAGGGAACAATCAGCCCCAGCATTTT. It specifies CASRNTGNNQPQHF.

In this sample, this clonotype turned up many times. J is TRBJ1-1 and V is TRBV29-1; 8 nucleotides match TRBD1. The CDR3 covers 15 residues. V shed 4 bases, J shed 2 bases, and the junction held 9 bases outside the gene matches. Germline CDR1 reads SQVTM; CDR2 reads ANQGSEA. CDR3 protein: CSVGGTGRGNTEAFF. Written as DNA, the CDR3 is TGCAGCGTTGGTGGGACAGGAAGGGGTAACACTGAAGCTTTCTTT.

This clonotype was counted many times. This chain joins TRBV20-1 and TRBJ1-1, with D perhaps matching TRBD1 (5 bases). From germline, CDR1 is DFQATT and CDR2 SNEGSKA (reference sequence). The CDR3 is made up of 10 amino acids. CDR3 protein: CRAGHTEAFF. DNA for the CDR3: TGCAGGGCAGGGCACACTGAAGCTTTCTTT.

This clonotype was counted a few times. The rearrangement joins TRBV28 to TRBJ2-7, with 12 bases identical to TRBD1. The germline gives CDR1 MDHEN, CDR2 SYDVKM. CDR3 size: 17 residues. J was trimmed by 4 bases and V by 5 bases; bases with no gene match: 12. The CDR3 DNA reads TGTGCCAGCAGTGTGACCCGGGACAGGGGGCTTGGTTACGAGCAGTACTTC. Its translation: CASSVTRDRGLGYEQYF.

This clonotype was detected many times. The chain has TRBV18 and TRBJ2-5; 7 nucleotides align to TRBD2. The J segment lost 3 bases and the V segment lost 1 base, leaving 8 bases of the junction unmatched. CDR3 length equals 16 residues. Looked up from germline, CDR1 is KGHSH and CDR2 is LQKENI. The CDR3 reads CASSPLFLAEKETQYF. CDR3 nucleotide sequence: TGTGCCAGCTCACCACTCTTCCTAGCGGAGAAAGAGACCCAGTACTTC.

The V call is TRBV9, the J call TRBJ2-7; the D call may be TRBD1 or TRBD2 (6 bases each). Trimming stripped 4 bases from V and 0 bases from J, with 17 bases between. Per the germline V gene, CDR1 is SGDLS and CDR2 is YYNGEE. The CDR3 is made up of 16 amino acids. The DNA of the CDR3 is TGTGCCAGCAGCAAGGGGGGCAGGACCAGCTCCTACGAGCAGTACTTC. Translated, it gives CASSKGGRTSSYEQYF.

This clonotype was seen many times. The chain couples TRBV5-5 to TRBJ2-7; TRBD1 matches 7 bases. This CDR3 region has 15 residues. The germline V gene encodes CDR1 SGHKS and CDR2 YYEKEE (reference sequence). Trimming took 4 bases from V and 3 from J; bases not matched to a gene: 10. This CDR3 is CASSLPQGVGYEQYF. Written as DNA, the CDR3 is TGTGCCAGCAGCCTTCCTCAGGGGGTTGGCTACGAGCAGTACTTC.